The 10 T cell receptor beta chains presented below share a single source sample, sequenced in a study of blood T cell repertoires in COVID-19. TCRdb's copy holds only in-frame clones and misses some; the assay was immunoSEQ multiplex PCR. Found here are 35,000 to 50,000 clones, roughly 81% of them singletons; the top ten hold approximately 13%. Sequenced input: peripheral blood. The receptors shown here come from a woman in her sixties or seventies in a cohort sampled during active COVID-19.

This chain links TRBV5-1 with TRBJ2-5; D gene unclear. The length of the CDR3 is 15 residues. Trimming cost V 3 bases and J 5 bases, with 17 bases left between them. Germline-derived CDR1 and CDR2 are SGHRS and YFSETQ. CDR3 loop: CASSSKGLGGETQYF. The CDR3 nucleotides read TGCGCCAGCAGCTCGAAAGGTCTAGGTGGGGAGACCCAGTACTTC.

This chain connects TRBV3-1 (or the pseudogene TRBV3-2) to TRBJ1-1, with TRBD1 as a possible D gene (5 bases). Germline values: CDR1 LGHDT, CDR2 YNNKEL (reference sequence). The CDR3 contains 13 residues. Trimming removed 4 bases at V and 4 bases at J, with 10 bases between. CDR3 loop: CASSPGGGTEAFF. CDR3 bases: TGTGCCAGCAGCCCGGGGGGAGGCACTGAAGCTTTCTTT.

The J gene is TRBJ2-2, the V gene TRBV2; TRBD1 agrees at 9 bases. V shed 8 bases, J shed 1 base, and the junction held 2 bases outside the gene matches. This CDR3 contains 14 residues. The germline V gene has CDR1 SNHLY and CDR2 FYNNEI. The CDR3 DNA is TGTGCCAGCGGGGGACAGGGGAACACCGGGGAGCTGTTTTTT. This codes for CASGGQGNTGELFF.

This sequence joins TRBV11-3 and TRBJ2-1; TRBD2 agrees at 13 bases. The CDR3 contains 17 residues. The V gene end was trimmed by 2 bases and the J gene end by 10 bases; junction bases not matched to a gene: 11. Germline-derived CDR1 and CDR2 are SGHNT and YENEEA. The CDR3, as DNA: TGTGCCAGCAGCTTACCCCCCGGGACTAGCGGGGTCGTGGAGCAGTTCTTC. This translates into CASSLPPGTSGVVEQFF. Full variable domain (remainder filled in from reference TRBV11-3 and TRBJ2-1): EAGVVQSPRYKIIEKKQPVAFWCNPISGHNTLYWYLQNLGQGPELLIRYENEEAVDDSQLPKDRFSAERLKGVDSTLKIQPAELGDSAVYLCASSLPPGTSGVVEQFFGPGTRLTVL.

This CDR3 reads CASSLGQSSNQPQHF. CDR3 DNA sequence: TGTGCCAGCAGTTTGGGGCAGTCTAGCAATCAGCCCCAGCATTTT. V and J are TRBV27 and TRBJ1-5; a weak D match, TRBD1 (5 bases). This CDR3 contains 15 residues. Germline V lookup: CDR1 MNHEY, CDR2 SMNVEV (reference sequence). Between the trimmed V and J ends, which lost 3 bases and 0 bases, there was a span of 9 bases.

This chain uses TRBV28 with TRBJ2-3, with TRBD2 matching 8 bases. V shed 7 bases and J 4 bases; nucleotides not matched to a gene: 16. The CDR3 totals 17 residues. Germline V gene data show CDR1 as MDHEN and CDR2 as SYDVKM. CDR3 DNA sequence: TGTGCCAGCACCAACCTGGGTAGCGGGATTGGTCCAGATACGCAGTATTTT. This encodes CASTNLGSGIGPDTQYF.

The V gene is TRBV24-1, the J gene TRBJ2-1; D is perhaps TRBD2 (6 bases). The CDR3 has 15 residues. CDR1 is KGHDR and CDR2 is SFDVKD in the germline V gene. V lost 4 bases and J lost 6, with 15 bases in between. In nucleotides, the CDR3 is TGTGCCACCAGTGACCCCCCGGGACTTACCAATGAGCAGTTCTTC. This sequence encodes CATSDPPGLTNEQFF.

The DNA for the CDR3 is TGTGCCAGCTCCGGACAGGGATATTTAGGCACTGAAGCTTTCTTT. It yields the protein CASSGQGYLGTEAFF. The J gene is TRBJ1-1, the V gene TRBV18, with 8 positions matching TRBD1. The CDR3 contains 15 residues. The trim removed 6 bases at V and 4 bases at J, leaving 10 bases unmatched. CDR1 is KGHSH, CDR2 LQKENI, per germline.

The chain has TRBV11-2 and TRBJ1-1; TRBD1 matches at 7 bases. The V gene's germline CDR1 is SGHAT and CDR2 FQNNGV. There are 15 residues in the CDR3. J gave up 3 bases and V 3 bases, and 7 bases lay outside the gene matches. This CDR3 is CASSFPGGGDTEAFF. CDR3 coding DNA: TGTGCCAGCAGCTTCCCAGGGGGAGGCGACACTGAAGCTTTCTTT.

This rearrangement joins TRBV19 to TRBJ1-2, with D unresolved. The CDR3 runs to 16 residues. The germline V gene has CDR1 LNHDA and CDR2 SQIVND (reference sequence). With 2 bases removed from V and 0 bases from J, the gap between germline ends came to 13 bases. CDR3 DNA sequence: TGTGCCAGTAGTATATTGCGGGTCCGAGCTAACTATGGCTACACCTTC. It translates to CASSILRVRANYGYTF.